What follows are 8 T cell receptor beta chains derived from one specimen sequenced in a study of T cell repertoires in cytomegalovirus infection. TCRdb reprocessed the reads with MiXCR, giving one entry per CDR3 protein. In the table there are about 490,000 distinct CDR3 sequences, 26% of which are singletons. Sequenced sample: PBMCs. These receptors all come from a human donor in good health (CMV status not recorded). Some clones in this sample may be carry-over from other donors' samples.

Of note for this clonotype: The germline gene is not matched at one end of the junction; a read error may be the cause. The chain has TRBV2 and TRBJ2-5; 10 bases are a match to TRBD2. CDR3 length: 14 residues. Per the germline V gene, CDR1 is SNHLY and CDR2 is FYNNEI. The CDR3 DNA sequence: TGTGCCAGCAGCGAAGGACTAGCGGTGGAGACCCAGTACTTC. Translating it yields CASSEGLAVETQYF.

The chain combines TRBV5-1 with TRBJ2-7; D not resolved. With 0 bases removed from V and 3 bases from J, the gap between germline ends came to 7 bases. Germline V CDR1 and CDR2: SGHRS, YFSETQ. The CDR3 spans 13 residues. As DNA, the CDR3 is TGCGCCAGCAGCTTGGTACCGGTCTACGAGCAGTACGTC. The encoded protein is CASSLVPVYEQYV.

The chain combines TRBV11-2 with TRBJ2-2; perhaps TRBD1 as D (6 bases). The CDR3 is made up of 15 amino acids. Per germline, CDR1 SGHAT and CDR2 FQNNGV. The V and J ends lost 4 bases and 6 bases respectively, with 15 bases between them. Here the CDR3 reads CASSSGDNIPGELFF. For the CDR3, the DNA is TGTGCCAGCAGCTCAGGGGACAACATCCCCGGGGAGCTGTTTTTT.

In its sample, this clonotype was seen a few times. The V gene is TRBV12-3 or TRBV12-4, the J gene TRBJ2-7, with D possibly being TRBD2 (6 bases). Trimming pared 5 bases from V and 4 bases from J, leaving 21 bases between. The CDR3 loop spans 16 amino acids. The CDR3 here is CASSPGDWSPRYEQYV. CDR3 sequence (DNA): TGTGCCAGCAGTCCGGGAGATTGGTCCCCCCGATACGAGCAGTACGTC.

This clonotype occurred a few times. The chain employs TRBV23-1 and TRBJ1-6; a possible D gene is TRBD1 (5 bases). TRBV23-1 is recorded as an ORF, its role being uncertain. V was cut by 2 bases and J by 5 bases, with 16 bases left in between. The CDR3 consists of 17 residues. CDR3 in DNA: TGCGCCAGCAGTCAAGGCCGCGGAGACAGAGATAATTCACCCCTCCACTTT. This gives the protein CASSQGRGDRDNSPLHF.

The V call is TRBV6-2 or TRBV6-3, the J call TRBJ2-3; 7 nucleotides match TRBD1. Per the germline V gene, CDR1 is MNHEY and CDR2 is SVGEGT. V trimming: 5 bases; J trimming: 6 bases; junction bases outside the gene matches: 2. This CDR3 contains 12 residues. CDR3 sequence (DNA): TGTGCCAGCAGTCAACAGGGGGATACGCAGTATTTT. It is translated as CASSQQGDTQYF.

Notes on this clonotype: This may stem from a read error, because a much larger clone lies one nucleotide away. The CDR3 loop is CDSSLVIGGGDTQYF. CDR3 in DNA: TGTGACAGCAGCTTAGTCATAGGAGGTGGAGATACGCAGTATTTT. The gene calls are TRBV7-2 and TRBJ2-3; a weak D match, TRBD2 (5 bases). The CDR3 has 15 residues. Germline CDR1 SGHTA, CDR2 FQGNSA.

The V call is TRBV4-2, the J call TRBJ1-3; D not resolved. The germline gives CDR1 LGHNA, CDR2 YNFKEQ. This CDR3 comprises 16 residues. Trimming took 0 bases from V and 3 from J, leaving 12 bases between them. CDR3 nucleotide sequence: TGTGCCAGCAGCCAAGATAGGGTTCCCAGTGGAAACACCATATATTTT. Its protein is CASSQDRVPSGNTIYF.